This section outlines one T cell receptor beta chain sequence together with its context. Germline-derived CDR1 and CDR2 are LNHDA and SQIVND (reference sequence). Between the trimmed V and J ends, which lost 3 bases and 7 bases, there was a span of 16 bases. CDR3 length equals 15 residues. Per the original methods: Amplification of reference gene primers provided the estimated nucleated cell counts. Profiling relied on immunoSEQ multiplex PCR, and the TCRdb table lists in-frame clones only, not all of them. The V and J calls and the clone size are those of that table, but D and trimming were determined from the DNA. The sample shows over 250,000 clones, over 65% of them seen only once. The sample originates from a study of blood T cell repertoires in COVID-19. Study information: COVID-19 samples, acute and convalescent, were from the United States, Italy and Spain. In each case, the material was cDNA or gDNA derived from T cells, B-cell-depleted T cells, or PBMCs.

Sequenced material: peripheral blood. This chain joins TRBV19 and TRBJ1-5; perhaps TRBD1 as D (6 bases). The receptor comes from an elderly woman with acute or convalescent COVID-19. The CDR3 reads CASSIRGAAGQPQHF. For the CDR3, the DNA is TGTGCCAGTAGTATCCGGGGGGCTGCGGGGCAGCCCCAGCATTTT.